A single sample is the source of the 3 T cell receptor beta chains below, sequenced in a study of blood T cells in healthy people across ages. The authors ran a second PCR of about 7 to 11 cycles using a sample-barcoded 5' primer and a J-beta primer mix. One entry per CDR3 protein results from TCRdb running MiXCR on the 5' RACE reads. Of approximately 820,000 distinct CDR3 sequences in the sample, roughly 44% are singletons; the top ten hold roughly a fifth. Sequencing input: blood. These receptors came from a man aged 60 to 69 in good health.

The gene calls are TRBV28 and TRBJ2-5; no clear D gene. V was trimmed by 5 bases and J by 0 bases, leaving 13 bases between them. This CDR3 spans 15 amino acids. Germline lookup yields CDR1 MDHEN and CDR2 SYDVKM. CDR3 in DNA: TGTGCCAGCAGTCCCGTGGCCCTGTACCAAGAGACCCAGTACTTC. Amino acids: CASSPVALYQETQYF.

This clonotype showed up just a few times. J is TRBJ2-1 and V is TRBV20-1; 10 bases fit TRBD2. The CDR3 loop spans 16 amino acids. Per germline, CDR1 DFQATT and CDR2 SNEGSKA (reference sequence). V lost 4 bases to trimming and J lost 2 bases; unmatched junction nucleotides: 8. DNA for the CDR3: TGCAGTGCTATAACAGCGGGGGGGGGCACCTACAATGAGCAGTTCTTC. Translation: CSAITAGGGTYNEQFF.

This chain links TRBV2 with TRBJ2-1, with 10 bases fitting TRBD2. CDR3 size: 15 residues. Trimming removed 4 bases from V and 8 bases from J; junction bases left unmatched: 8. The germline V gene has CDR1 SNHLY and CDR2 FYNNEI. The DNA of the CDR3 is TGTGCCAGCAGTGCCCAGCGGGGGGGCAACTATGAGCAGTTCTTC. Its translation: CASSAQRGGNYEQFF.